The clone carrying this T cell receptor beta chain was seen a handful of times. Germline loops: CDR1 MNHEY, CDR2 SVGAGI. V dropped 2 bases and J dropped 2 bases, with 13 bases sitting between them. CDR3 length: 16 amino acids. TCRdb analysed the RT-PCR reads with MiXCR anew, one entry per CDR3 protein. The sample contains about 540,000 distinct CDR3 sequences, 20% to 25% of which appear only once. The record originates from a study of response to subunit inactivated influenza vaccine. Separately, the same data were catalogued under a study of T cells expressing NK-cell markers. This second study says: In generating TCR beta cDNA, 5'RACE template switching with UMIs was used. Beta-chain profiling covered CD3+CD56+NKG2C+, CD3+CD56+NKG2C- and CD3+CD56-NKG2C+ sorted subsets. One of eight sequenced donors was HCMV-seronegative; the other seven were seropositive. Dominant NKG2C+ clonotypes were found to form roughly 1.0-7.0% of CD8+ T cells in over five donors. Also leading the CD3+CD56-NKG2C+ fraction in several donors were these clonotypes.

Here the sequenced sample was CD4+ T cells sorted from PBMCs, taken roughly 13 days after vaccination. This TCR was recovered from a man aged 45-65 years who received an inactivated influenza vaccine. This chain connects TRBV6-5 to TRBJ2-4; tentatively, D is TRBD1 (5 bases). The CDR3 loop reads CASSYSRATSKNIQYF. CDR3 bases: TGTGCCAGCAGTTACAGCAGGGCCACGTCCAAAAACATTCAGTACTTC.